The 26 T cell receptor beta chains given below trace back to one sample, sequenced in a study of blood T cells in healthy people across ages. PCR was performed a second time for about 6 to 12 cycles using a sample-barcoded 5' primer and a J-beta primer mix. TCRdb re-called the 5' RACE reads through MiXCR, storing one row per CDR3 protein. The table has 650,000 to 700,000 distinct CDR3 sequences, over 40% seen once. The sample comprised blood. The source of these receptors is a woman older than 75 in good health.

This chain joins TRBV7-9 and TRBJ2-1; possible D gene TRBD2, 6 bases. The CDR3 length is 15 residues. CDR1 SEHNR and CDR2 FQNEAQ come from the germline V gene (reference sequence). V was clipped by 3 bases and J by 5 bases, with 14 bases between them. The CDR3 loop is CASSFQEGRNNEQFF. The DNA for the CDR3 is TGTGCCAGCAGCTTCCAGGAAGGGAGGAACAATGAGCAGTTCTTC.

In this sample, this clonotype turned up many times. This chain uses TRBV20-1 with TRBJ2-1; 9 bases match TRBD2. Losses at the gene ends were 0 bases for V and 1 base for J; bases not matched to a gene: 7. The CDR3 has 17 residues. CDR1 is DFQATT and CDR2 is SNEGSKA in the germline V gene (reference sequence). CDR3 DNA: TGCAGTGCTAGAGATCTCGCGGGAGGGGGGTCCTACAATGAGCAGTTCTTC. Protein product: CSARDLAGGGSYNEQFF.

This clonotype has only a few counts. The CDR3 DNA reads TGTGCCAGCAGCTTAGCGAGCGGGGATTGGGGGACTGAAGCTTTCTTT. Its protein product is CASSLASGDWGTEAFF. The chain links TRBV7-8 to TRBJ1-1; a weak D match, TRBD1 (5 bases). Germline V lookup: CDR1 SGHVS, CDR2 FQNEAQ. V lost 0 bases and J 5 bases, leaving 16 bases between the germline ends. This CDR3 has 16 residues.

This clonotype has at least ten counts. V usage is TRBV5-1 and J usage is TRBJ2-3; TRBD2 agrees at 8 bases. V gave up 3 bases and J gave up 3 bases; unmatched junction bases: 12. Germline V CDR1 and CDR2: SGHRS, YFSETQ. The CDR3 totals 17 residues. The CDR3 protein is CASSSLARGGQTDTQYF. CDR3 coding DNA: TGCGCCAGCAGCTCGCTAGCCCGGGGGGGCCAAACAGATACGCAGTATTTT.

CDR3 sequence: CASSSVEAPGYGYTF. CDR3 sequence (DNA): TGTGCCAGCAGTTCGGTCGAAGCCCCGGGCTATGGCTACACCTTC. This rearrangement joins TRBV6-6 to TRBJ1-2; D not certain. Germline V CDR1 and CDR2: MNHNY, SVGAGI (reference sequence). The V end was cut by 4 bases, the J end by 4 bases, with 16 bases between. This CDR3 has 15 residues.

The gene calls are TRBV6-1 and TRBJ1-5; 9 nucleotides agree with TRBD1. This CDR3 comprises 13 residues. Germline V gives CDR1 MNHNS, CDR2 SASEGT. The ends lost 8 bases at V and 6 bases at J; junction bases unmatched: 5. The CDR3 region is CASRDRDVQPQHF. The CDR3 DNA follows: TGTGCCAGCCGGGACAGGGATGTTCAGCCCCAGCATTTT.

The V gene is TRBV2, the J gene TRBJ2-3, with TRBD2 identical over 14 bases. The V gene's germline CDR1 is SNHLY and CDR2 FYNNEI. The CDR3 extends over 15 amino acids. V lost 8 bases, J lost 5 bases, and 6 bases stayed unmatched. Written as DNA, the CDR3 is TGTGCCAGCGGGGGACTAGCGGGGGTAATAGATACGCAGTATTTT. As protein: CASGGLAGVIDTQYF.

At least ten counts were recorded for this clonotype. The chain uses TRBV12-3 or TRBV12-4 and TRBJ2-1; 8 bases line up with TRBD2. After removal of 6 bases from V and 5 bases from J, the junction contained 6 bases not matched to a gene. This CDR3 spans 14 amino acids. The DNA for the CDR3 is TGTGCCAGCAGCCGGGGGGGGCGGGACAATGAGCAGTTCTTC. Translating it yields CASSRGGRDNEQFF.

This chain connects TRBV4-1 to TRBJ2-5; 9 bases fit TRBD2. After removal of 3 bases from V and 1 base from J, the junction contained 9 bases not matched to a gene. This CDR3 has 17 residues. The germline V gene has CDR1 MGHRA and CDR2 YSYEKL. CDR3 DNA: TGCGCCAGCAGCCAGGCCGGGACTAGCCCTTTCCAAGAGACCCAGTACTTC. Its translation is CASSQAGTSPFQETQYF.

Concerning this clonotype: Germline is not matched at one junction end, which may reflect a read error. The J gene is TRBJ1-5, the V gene TRBV5-1; the D gene is possibly TRBD1 (5 bases). Germline CDR1 SGHRS, CDR2 YFSETQ. The CDR3 is made up of 14 amino acids. For the CDR3, the DNA is TGCGCCAGCAGCCAAGGGACCGGCAATCGGCCCCAGCATTTT. This translates into CASSQGTGNRPQHF.

The chain couples TRBV6-6 to TRBJ2-5, with 10 bases aligning to TRBD1. Germline assignment: CDR1 MNHNY and CDR2 SVGAGI (reference sequence). V lost 3 bases to trimming and J lost 5 bases; unmatched junction nucleotides: 6. This CDR3 is built from 15 residues. CDR3 region: CASSYRQGAGETQYF. The CDR3 DNA reads TGTGCCAGCAGTTATCGACAGGGGGCTGGTGAGACCCAGTACTTC.

V gene TRBV29-1 combines with J gene TRBJ2-7; possible D gene TRBD2, 5 bases. The CDR3 is 12 amino acids. Trimming cost V 4 bases and J 4 bases, with 11 bases left between them. Germline V lookup: CDR1 SQVTM, CDR2 ANQGSEA. As DNA, the CDR3 is TGCAGCGTTGCGGCTAGCAATTACGAGCAGTACTTC. Protein sequence: CSVAASNYEQYF.

This chain connects TRBV7-3 to TRBJ1-5, with 7 nucleotides matching TRBD1. Unmatched junction bases numbered 15, after V lost 1 base and J lost 0 bases. The CDR3 extends over 20 amino acids. CDR1 and CDR2 (germline): SGHTA, FQGTGA. Here the CDR3 DNA reads TGTGCCAGCAGCTTAAGGAACAGGGGCGATACAGTTTATAGCAATCAGCCCCAGCATTTT. Protein sequence: CASSLRNRGDTVYSNQPQHF.

This clonotype was seen only a few times. The chain couples TRBV2 to TRBJ1-2; the D gene is possibly TRBD1 (6 bases). Trimming pared 7 bases from V and 4 bases from J, leaving 10 bases between. Germline CDR1 reads SNHLY; CDR2 reads FYNNEI. This CDR3 spans 12 amino acids. The CDR3 DNA is TGTGCCAGCACCTTACAGGGCTATGGCTACACCTTC. Translated, it gives CASTLQGYGYTF.

This clonotype was observed at least ten times. The V gene is TRBV21-1, the J gene TRBJ2-3. TRBV21-1 is classified as a pseudogene. CDR3 length equals 16 residues. For the CDR3, the DNA is TGTGCCAGCAGCAAATTGGAGCACCGCGGCACAGATACGCAGTATTTT. Translation: CASSKLEHRGTDTQYF.

At least ten counts were recorded for this clonotype. The chain is built from TRBV12-3 or TRBV12-4 and TRBJ2-7; D remains ambiguous. This CDR3 has 14 residues. The V end lost 6 bases, the J end lost 2 bases, and 14 bases lay between the germline ends. The CDR3 sequence is CASSPTHFTYEQYF. The CDR3 region has the DNA TGTGCCAGCAGCCCGACCCACTTTACCTACGAGCAGTACTTC.

This clonotype came up many times. This chain uses TRBV20-1 with TRBJ2-1, with TRBD2 matching 14 bases. The V gene end was trimmed by 5 bases and the J gene end by 0 bases; junction bases not matched to a gene: 12. The CDR3 runs to 19 residues. The germline V gene encodes CDR1 DFQATT and CDR2 SNEGSKA (reference sequence). The CDR3 sequence is CSAPKAGTSGGFSYNEQFF. CDR3 bases: TGCAGTGCTCCCAAAGCCGGGACTAGCGGGGGTTTCTCCTACAATGAGCAGTTCTTC.

V gene TRBV10-3 combines with J gene TRBJ1-1, with TRBD1 matching 7 bases. CDR3 length: 14 amino acids. Germline V gives CDR1 ENHRY, CDR2 SYGVKD. V lost 0 bases to trimming and J lost 6 bases; unmatched junction nucleotides: 4. The CDR3 region has the DNA TGTGCCATCAGTGAGTCCGGACAGGCTTCTGAAGCTTTCTTT. As protein: CAISESGQASEAFF.

As concerns this clonotype: A much larger clone sits a single nucleotide away, making a read error possible. The chain couples TRBV2 to TRBJ2-7, with D perhaps TRBD2 (6 bases). The germline CDR1 and CDR2 sequences are SNHLY and FYNNEI. This CDR3 spans 14 amino acids. V shed 4 bases and J shed 0 bases, with 10 bases lying between them. CDR3 sequence: CASSVRGNSYEQYF. The CDR3 bases are TGTGCCAGCAGTGTCCGGGGGAACTCCTACGAGCAGTACTTC.

This clonotype was seen at least ten times. The V call is TRBV6-6, the J call TRBJ1-5; no clear D. Per the germline V gene, CDR1 is MNHNY and CDR2 is SVGAGI (reference sequence). CDR3 length: 17 residues. Trimming took off 0 bases at V and 3 bases at J, with 15 bases between the two ends. The CDR3 DNA reads as TGTGCCAGCAGTTACTCGGTTCTTGGATCGCCCAATCAGCCCCAGCATTTT. Protein: CASSYSVLGSPNQPQHF.

A note on this clonotype: One end of the junction is discordant with germline, which a read error may explain. The chain uses TRBV4-1 and TRBJ1-2; D gene unclear. The germline CDR1 and CDR2 sequences are MGHRA and YSYEKL. CDR3 size: 15 residues. CDR3 region: CASSQDRWDNYGYTF. In DNA form, the CDR3 reads TGCGCCAGCAGCCAAGATAGGTGGGATAACTACGGCTACACCTTC.

The gene calls are TRBV9 and TRBJ2-1, with 10 bases fitting TRBD2. Germline lookup yields CDR1 SGDLS and CDR2 YYNGEE. CDR3 length: 15 residues. With 5 bases clipped from V and 4 bases from J, the junction kept 6 bases outside the gene matches. DNA for the CDR3: TGTGCCAGCAGTTCCGGGACTAGCGCTTACAATGAGCAGTTCTTC. Residues: CASSSGTSAYNEQFF.

This clonotype was seen a handful of times. The DNA of the CDR3 is TGTGCCAGCAGTCAGGGGGGGCTAGCGGCGACAGATACGCAGTATTTT. Translated: CASSQGGLAATDTQYF. V usage is TRBV28 and J usage is TRBJ2-3; either TRBD1 or TRBD2 may supply D (7 bases each). The germline V gene encodes CDR1 MDHEN and CDR2 SYDVKM. This CDR3 has 16 amino acids. V lost 5 bases and J 3 bases, leaving 18 bases between the germline ends. Together with reference TRBV28 and TRBJ2-3, the CDR3 gives the full variable domain: DVKVTQSSRYLVKRTGEKVFLECVQDMDHENMFWYRQDPGLGLRLIYFSYDVKMKEKGDIPEGYSVSREKKERFSLILESASTNQTSMYLCASSQGGLAATDTQYFGPGTRLTVL.

This clonotype was observed a few times. The chain joins TRBV28 to TRBJ2-3; D may match TRBD1 or TRBD2 (5 bases each). The V end was cut by 5 bases, the J end by 6 bases, with 12 bases between. The CDR3 is made up of 13 amino acids. Germline V gene sequence: CDR1 MDHEN, CDR2 SYDVKM. CDR3 region: CASSVPGPDTQYF. The CDR3 nucleotides are TGTGCCAGCAGTGTGCCGGGGCCTGATACGCAGTATTTT.

This clonotype was counted at least ten times. The junction does not match germline at one end; this may be a read error. The rearrangement links TRBV5-1 to TRBJ2-3; 10 nucleotides match TRBD2. CDR1 and CDR2 from the germline V gene are SGHRS and YFSETQ. The CDR3 extends over 15 amino acids. CDR3 DNA sequence: TGTGCCAGCAGTCCCGGACTAGCGGGCACAGATACGCAGTATTTT. Protein sequence: CASSPGLAGTDTQYF.

This clonotype occurred many times. The chain is built from TRBV29-1 and TRBJ2-1; 12 positions match TRBD2. CDR1 is SQVTM and CDR2 is ANQGSEA in the germline V gene. V dropped 6 bases and J dropped 0; count of bases not matched to a gene: 3. The CDR3 totals 15 residues. The chain's CDR3 is CSVTSGGNSYNEQFF. The CDR3 DNA follows: TGCAGCGTGACTAGCGGGGGAAACTCCTACAATGAGCAGTTCTTC.